The clone carrying this T cell receptor beta chain was counted at least ten times. The sample belongs to a study of human T cells and chemical hapten exposure. Noted time point: patch test 3, about 24 weeks after DPC sensitization. The treatment is: therapeutic diphenylcyclopropenone sensitization with weekly scalp DPC. Germline V gene lookup returns CDR1 DFQATT and CDR2 SNEGSKA (reference sequence). Trimming removed 0 bases from V and 6 bases from J, with 5 bases in between. The CDR3 covers 11 residues. TCRdb re-analysed the RACE reads in MiXCR, keeping a single row per CDR3 protein. The sample comprises about 160,000 distinct CDR3 sequences, 25% to 35% of which are singletons, and under 2.5% rests with the top ten.

This receptor was identified in a woman in her late teens or twenties with alopecia areata. Some clones in this sample may be carry-over from other donors' samples. The specimen comprised whole blood, sampled in connection with sensitization to the hapten diphenylcyclopropenone (DPC). The rearrangement joins TRBV20-1 to TRBJ1-2; D is undetermined. CDR3 amino acids: CSARDKDGYTF. CDR3 nucleotides: TGCAGTGCTAGAGATAAGGATGGCTACACCTTC.